This TCR beta chain is from a study of tumor-infiltrating lymphocytes in primary liver carcinoma. Study-wide context: The study obtained roughly 3.5 to 7.5 million productive TCRbeta reads per sample, similar across tissue types.

The CDR3 is 13 amino acids. Germline V gene lookup returns CDR1 LGHNA and CDR2 YSLEER. The ends were cut back, 0 bases at V and 2 bases at J, with 5 bases in the middle. From roughly 18-30 mg of unsorted bulk tissue, DNA and RNA were co-extracted together. The proportion of viable tumor cells exceeded 75% in every tumor sample. The input was approximately 500 ng total RNA; TCR beta cDNA was made from it with a constant-region primer. Slightly modified ARM-PCR, run as three nested multiplex PCR rounds, produced the TCR beta libraries. The first two PCR rounds, approximately 10 cycles each, used TRBV1-TRBV30 forward primers and a C-beta reverse primer. MiXCR, applied by TCRdb to the multiplex PCR reads, yields one record per CDR3 protein. In the table there are around 190,000 distinct CDR3 sequences, approximately 86% of which are singletons. Judged by abundance, this clonotype is medium-sized.

The rearrangement links TRBV4-3 to TRBJ2-7, with unresolved D. Sequencing used tumor tissue from primary liver carcinoma. The sequence came from a middle-aged man with primary liver carcinoma and hepatitis B virus infection. Written as DNA, the CDR3 is TGCGCCAGCAGCCAAGATCTGCCCTACGAGCAGTACTTC. Its translation is CASSQDLPYEQYF.